The subject of this entry is one TCR beta chain. TRB cDNA was prepared as libraries by UMI-labeled 5' RACE. TCRdb reanalyzed the 5' RACE reads and collapses them to one entry per CDR3 protein, without DNA. The sample table sets out 55,000 to 70,000 distinct CDR3 sequences. The sample comes from a study of CXCR3-negative and CXCR3-positive naive CD8 T cells. The V gene's germline CDR1 is LGHDT and CDR2 YNNKEL (reference sequence). The length of the CDR3 is 15 residues. The rearrangement joins TRBV3-1 to TRBJ1-2; lacking DNA, the TRBD1 call made by TCRdb goes unchecked. The origin of this receptor is a human donor in good health. Some clones in this sample may be carry-over from other donors' samples. Sequenced sample: memory CD8+ T cells from blood. The CDR3 is CASGQERQPLDGYTF.